A selection of T cell receptor beta chains follows, all from one sample in a study of T cell changes during pregnancy in multiple sclerosis. This table comes from immunoSEQ multiplex PCR, and its TCRdb copy is limited to in-frame clones, with some not included. Among tens of thousands of clones listed, about 94% were seen once. The sequencing used CD4+ T cells from peripheral blood mononuclear cells, collected in the second trimester of pregnancy. These receptors were collected from a female donor with multiple sclerosis, enrolled in a pregnancy study. Each CDR3 is given with its conserved first and last residue. D genes are given only for firm matches. Clone size is stated in some rows and not others, as once, few, many or a class when expanded.

TRBD1 | TRBJ1-2 | few | 13 | TRBV19 | CASSTTGGHGYTF | TGTGCCAGTAGCACCACAGGGGGGCATGGCTACACCTTC
TRBD2 | TRBJ2-2 | NA | 15 | TRBV27 | CASSLLAGVTGELFF | TGTGCCAGCAGTTTACTAGCGGGAGTTACCGGGGAGCTGTTTTTT
TRBD1 | TRBJ2-5 | NA | 14 | TRBV7-6 | CASSGTGGKETQYF | TGTGCCAGCAGCGGGACAGGGGGCAAAGAGACCCAGTACTTC
TRBD2 | TRBJ2-7 | NA | 15 | TRBV18 | CASSIGRDGAYEQYF | TGTGCCAGCTCAATCGGGAGGGACGGAGCCTACGAGCAGTACTTC
TRBD2 | TRBJ2-3 | NA | 14 | TRBV18 | CASSPTSGTDTQYF | TGTGCCAGCTCACCTACTAGCGGCACAGATACGCAGTATTTT
TRBD1 | TRBJ1-1 | NA | 14 | TRBV6-6 | CASSYSQGDTEAFF | TGTGCCAGCAGTTACTCTCAGGGGGACACTGAAGCTTTCTTT
NA | TRBJ1-1 | NA | 14 | TRBV28 | CASSFQGLRTEAFF | TGTGCCAGCAGTTTTCAGGGGTTGAGGACTGAAGCTTTCTTT
NA | TRBJ2-3 | NA | 15 | TRBV7-3 | CASSTRGGGTDTQYF | TGTGCCAGCAGCACCCGGGGTGGAGGCACAGATACGCAGTATTTT
NA | TRBJ2-5 | NA | 11 | TRBV6-5 | CASGSAETQYF | TGTGCCAGCGGGAGCGCGGAGACCCAGTACTTC
NA | TRBJ2-1 | NA | 13 | TRBV28 | CASSNEGLRKVLF | TGTGCCAGCAGCAACGAGGGCCTAAGGAAGGTTCTCTTC
NA | TRBJ2-7 | NA | 16 | TRBV15 | CATSRDGASSRYEQYF | TGTGCCACCAGCAGAGATGGGGCTAGTTCTCGGTACGAGCAGTACTTC
NA | TRBJ2-2 | NA | 16 | TRBV7-2 | CASSRSSAGHTGELFF | TGTGCCAGCAGCCGAAGCTCGGCGGGCCACACCGGGGAGCTGTTTTTT
TRBD2 | TRBJ2-3 | NA | 15 | TRBV5-4 | CASSPPLSGADTQYF | TGTGCCAGCAGCCCCCCGCTCAGCGGGGCAGATACGCAGTATTTT
TRBD1 | TRBJ1-3 | NA | 16 | TRBV11-2 | CASSWGQGETGNTIYF | TGTGCCAGCAGCTGGGGTCAGGGGGAAACGGGAAACACCATATATTTT
NA | TRBJ1-1 | NA | 17 | TRBV7-9 | CASSLDPGQGRGTEAFF | TGTGCCAGCAGCTTAGATCCAGGGCAGGGCCGTGGCACTGAAGCTTTCTTT
NA | TRBJ1-2 | NA | 14 | TRBV7-3 | CASSQVDQRGGYTF | TGTGCCAGCAGCCAAGTAGATCAGCGGGGTGGCTACACCTTC
NA | TRBJ2-4 | NA | 17 | TRBV5-8 | CASSLTPETSSRNIQYF | TGTGCCAGCAGCTTAACCCCTGAGACTAGTTCGCGAAACATTCAGTACTTC
NA | TRBJ1-1 | NA | 15 | TRBV5-5 | CASSPTPRGYTEAFF | TGTGCCAGCAGCCCCACGCCCCGCGGGTACACTGAAGCTTTCTTT
TRBD1 | TRBJ1-3 | NA | 14 | TRBV13 | CASSTGGLGNTIYF | TGTGCCAGCAGCACAGGGGGCTTGGGAAACACCATATATTTT
TRBD1 | TRBJ2-6 | NA | 17 | TRBV13 | CASSRRTGSSGANVLTF | TGTGCCAGCAGCAGACGGACAGGGAGCTCTGGGGCCAACGTCCTGACTTTC
NA | TRBJ1-4 | NA | 18 | TRBV4-1 | CASSQGRGNQTTNEKLFF | TGCGCCAGCAGCCAAGGCCGGGGAAACCAAACAACTAATGAAAAACTGTTTTTT
NA | TRBJ1-2 | NA | 14 | TRBV28 | CASRPQGSNYGYTF | TGTGCCAGCAGGCCGCAGGGGTCTAACTATGGCTACACCTTC
NA | TRBJ1-1 | once | 15 | TRBV7-6 | CASSLIARQNTEAFF | TGTGCCAGCAGCTTAATCGCCAGACAGAACACTGAAGCTTTCTTT